This entry lists 4 T cell receptor beta chains sequenced from one sample in a study of blood T cells in healthy people across ages. Primed by a sample-barcoded 5' primer and a J-beta primer mix, a second PCR proceeded for 7 to 11 cycles. TCRdb passed the 5' RACE reads through MiXCR, listing each CDR3 protein once. The data contain some 710,000 distinct CDR3 sequences, 46% of them singletons. Material: blood. These TCRs come from a man at least 80 years old in good health.

This rearrangement joins TRBV28 to TRBJ2-1, with 13 bases that match TRBD2. Germline V gene lookup returns CDR1 MDHEN and CDR2 SYDVKM. The CDR3 length is 17 residues. With 6 bases clipped from V and 3 bases from J, the junction kept 8 bases outside the gene matches. The DNA for the CDR3 is TGTGCCAGCAGACACCCGGGACTAGCGGGACTCTACAATGAGCAGTTCTTC. Amino acid sequence: CASRHPGLAGLYNEQFF.

This chain connects TRBV7-2 to TRBJ1-2; 10 bases are shared with TRBD1. From germline, CDR1 is SGHTA and CDR2 FQGNSA. V was pared by 5 bases and J by 7 bases, with 10 bases of the junction left unmatched. CDR3 length equals 15 residues. The CDR3 bases are TGTGCCAGCAGCCGCGCCCGGACAGGGGGGTTTGGCTACACCTTC. Its translation: CASSRARTGGFGYTF.

Only a few counts were recorded for this clonotype. The chain has TRBV10-1 and TRBJ2-2; the match to TRBD1 covers 10 bases. V dropped 11 bases and J dropped 3; count of bases not matched to a gene: 9. The length of the CDR3 is 15 residues. Germline CDR1 WNHNN, CDR2 SYGVQD (reference sequence). Here the CDR3 reads CAHQPGQGYTGELFF. The DNA of the CDR3 is TGCGCCCATCAACCGGGACAGGGGTACACCGGGGAGCTGTTTTTT.

This clonotype was detected a few times. V is TRBV29-1 and J is TRBJ2-7; a possible D gene is TRBD2 (5 bases). Germline loops: CDR1 SQVTM, CDR2 ANQGSEA. The CDR3 has 11 residues. Trimming stripped 6 bases from V and 3 bases from J, with 9 bases between. The CDR3 DNA reads as TGCAGCGTCCTTCGGGACTACGAGCAGTACTTC. Its translation is CSVLRDYEQYF.